These 10 T cell receptor beta chains came from one sample sequenced in a study of blood T cell repertoires in COVID-19. Here immunoSEQ multiplex PCR was the method, and the copy in TCRdb shows in-frame clones only, minus some. The sample lists about 120,000 clones, just under 80% occurring once. The specimen was peripheral blood. The receptors come from a man aged 55 to 70 with active or convalescent COVID-19.

This chain uses TRBV28 with TRBJ2-1; 9 nucleotides agree with TRBD2. Germline CDR1 reads MDHEN; CDR2 reads SYDVKM. J lost 2 bases, V lost 6 bases, and 8 bases had no gene match. The CDR3 spans 16 residues. The CDR3 spells CASRRGTSRTYNEQFF. In nucleotides, the CDR3 is TGTGCCAGCAGGCGCGGGACTAGCCGTACCTACAATGAGCAGTTCTTC.

The rearrangement uses TRBV2 and TRBJ2-5; D uncertain. Germline CDR1 reads SNHLY; CDR2 reads FYNNEI. V lost 6 bases, J lost 1 base, and 12 bases lay in between. The CDR3 is 14 residues long. The CDR3 region has the DNA TGTGCCAGCAGGGAAAGGCGGAGCCAAGAGACCCAGTACTTC. This translates into CASRERRSQETQYF.

The gene calls are TRBV6-5 and TRBJ1-2; the D is unclear. Germline V gene data show CDR1 as MNHEY and CDR2 as SVGAGI. Trimming removed 8 bases from V and 5 bases from J, with 15 bases in between. This CDR3 is built from 13 residues. CDR3 bases: TGTGCCAGCCATCAGCAGCCGGGTTATGGCTACACCTTC. Its translation is CASHQQPGYGYTF.

V gene TRBV6-6 combines with J gene TRBJ1-1, with 8 bases matching TRBD1. Germline V gene data show CDR1 as MNHNY and CDR2 as SVGAGI (reference sequence). This CDR3 is built from 15 residues. Trimming at V came to 2 bases and at J to 2 bases, leaving 4 bases not matched to a gene. The CDR3 bases are TGTGCCAGCAGTTACCCGACAGGGGTTAACACTGAAGCTTTCTTT. It translates to CASSYPTGVNTEAFF.

This chain connects TRBV5-5 to TRBJ1-6, with D possibly being TRBD1 (5 bases). Germline V CDR1 and CDR2: SGHKS, YYEKEE (reference sequence). V was shortened by 0 bases and J by 5 bases, with 9 bases between the two germline ends. CDR3 length: 15 amino acids. The CDR3 nucleotides read TGTGCCAGCAGCTTGGGGTTCAGGGATAATTCACCCCTCCACTTT. Translated: CASSLGFRDNSPLHF.

The chain combines TRBV7-2 with TRBJ2-2; 9 bases are shared with TRBD2. The CDR3 runs 16 residues. CDR1 is SGHTA and CDR2 is FQGNSA in the germline V gene. Trimming at V came to 4 bases and at J to 6 bases, leaving 9 bases not matched to a gene. The CDR3: CASSWTPSGRSGELFF. CDR3 nucleotides: TGTGCCAGCAGCTGGACCCCGAGCGGGAGGTCCGGGGAGCTGTTTTTT.

The chain uses TRBV9 and TRBJ2-7, with D possibly matching TRBD2 (5 bases). CDR1 and CDR2 (germline): SGDLS, YYNGEE. The CDR3 extends over 15 amino acids. V was clipped by 0 bases and J by 3 bases, with 13 bases between them. The CDR3 DNA follows: TGTGCCAGCAGCGTAGAGCCAGCGGCTTACTACGAGCAGTACTTC. Its translation is CASSVEPAAYYEQYF.

This clone appeared a single time. The V call is TRBV4-1, the J call TRBJ1-4, with 7 bases fitting TRBD1. This CDR3 is 15 amino acids long. The V gene's germline CDR1 is MGHRA and CDR2 YSYEKL. Trimming at V came to 1 base and at J to 7 bases, leaving 6 bases not matched to a gene. The chain's CDR3 is CASSQGHRGFEKLFF. The CDR3 bases are TGCGCCAGCAGCCAAGGTCACAGGGGATTTGAAAAACTGTTTTTT.

In its sample, this clone was seen once. The V call is TRBV7-2, the J call TRBJ2-2; TRBD2 matches 8 bases. Germline V lookup: CDR1 SGHTA, CDR2 FQGNSA. The CDR3 sequence is 16 residues long. J was trimmed by 4 bases and V by 2 bases; bases with no gene match: 6. The CDR3 bases are TGTGCCAGCAGCTTATTTCCGGGAGGGGGCACCGGGGAGCTGTTTTTT. Translating gives CASSLFPGGGTGELFF.

The V and J genes are TRBV5-1 and TRBJ2-3, with a possible D match to TRBD2 (6 bases). Trimming shortened V by 4 bases and J by 3 bases, and 18 bases separated the two germline ends. Germline V gene lookup returns CDR1 SGHRS and CDR2 YFSETQ. The CDR3 has 16 residues. The CDR3 spells CASSQQGGMGTDTQYF. The CDR3 DNA follows: TGCGCCAGCAGCCAGCAGGGCGGGATGGGGACAGATACGCAGTATTTT.